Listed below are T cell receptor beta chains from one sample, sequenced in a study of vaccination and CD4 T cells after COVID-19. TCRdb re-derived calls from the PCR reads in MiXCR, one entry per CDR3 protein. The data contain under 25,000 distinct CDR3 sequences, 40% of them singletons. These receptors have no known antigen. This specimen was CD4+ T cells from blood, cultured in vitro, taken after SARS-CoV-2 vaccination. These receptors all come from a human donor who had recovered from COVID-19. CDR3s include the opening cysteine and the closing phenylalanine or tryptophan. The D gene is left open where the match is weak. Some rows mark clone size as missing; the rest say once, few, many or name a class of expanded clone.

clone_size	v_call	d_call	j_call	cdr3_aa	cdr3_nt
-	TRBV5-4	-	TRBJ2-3	CASSLRGTDTQYF	TGTGCCAGCAGCTTGAGGGGCACAGATACGCAGTATTTT
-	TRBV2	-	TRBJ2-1	CASSDRDPNEQFF	TGTGCCAGCAGTGACCGGGACCCCAATGAGCAGTTCTTC
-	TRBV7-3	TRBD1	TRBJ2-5	CASSPTAGTGVGETQYF	TGTGCCAGCAGTCCAACTGCCGGGACAGGGGTAGGAGAGACCCAGTACTTC
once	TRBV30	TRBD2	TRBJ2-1	CAWGRGNEQFF	TGTGCCTGGGGGAGGGGCAATGAGCAGTTCTTC
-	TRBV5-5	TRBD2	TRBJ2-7	CASSLVIAGTYEQYF	TGTGCCAGCAGCTTGGTTATAGCGGGGACCTACGAGCAGTACTTC
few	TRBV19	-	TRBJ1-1	CATGPRSGAPGEAFF	TGTGCCACCGGCCCTAGGAGCGGGGCGCCGGGGGAAGCTTTCTTT
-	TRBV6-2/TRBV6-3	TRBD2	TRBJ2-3	CASRPLAGFTDTQYF	TGTGCCAGCAGGCCACTAGCGGGGTTCACAGATACGCAGTATTTT
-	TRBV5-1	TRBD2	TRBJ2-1	CASSSVAGEGNEQFF	TGCGCCAGCAGCTCCGTAGCGGGAGAGGGCAATGAGCAGTTCTTC
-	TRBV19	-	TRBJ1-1	CASSTIRLTMNTEAFF	TGTGCCAGTAGTACGATCAGGCTTACGATGAACACTGAAGCTTTCTTT
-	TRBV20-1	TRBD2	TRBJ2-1	CSASRRGKYNEQFF	TGCAGTGCTAGTCGGCGGGGGAAATACAATGAGCAGTTCTTC
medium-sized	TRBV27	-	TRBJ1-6	CASSERPGYGYNSPLHF	TGTGCCAGCAGTGAGAGACCCGGGTACGGGTATAATTCACCCCTCCACTTT
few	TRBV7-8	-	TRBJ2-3	CASSLEGSSDTQYF	TGTGCCAGCAGCTTAGAGGGTTCTTCAGATACGCAGTATTTT
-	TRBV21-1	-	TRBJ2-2	CASSKDRSTSNTGELFF	TGTGCCAGCAGCAAAGACCGGTCTACCTCGAACACCGGGGAGCTGTTTTTT
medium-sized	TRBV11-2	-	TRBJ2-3	CASSLAGPDTQYF	TGTGCCAGCAGCTTAGCCGGCCCAGATACGCAGTATTTT
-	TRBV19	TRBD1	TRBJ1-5	CASSTTGTGVGQPQHF	TGTGCCAGTAGTACCACCGGGACAGGGGTGGGTCAGCCCCAGCATTTT
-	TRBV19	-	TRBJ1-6	CASSSSYGISPLHF	TGTGCCAGTAGTTCTTCTTATGGAATTTCACCCCTCCACTTT